This entry describes one T cell receptor (beta chain). The antigen it binds to is not known. Per-base quality was not reported, and no clone a single base away is much larger than it. From a lookup of the germline V gene (reference sequence), CDR1 and CDR2 are LGHDT and YNNKEL. V is pruned by 1 base and J by 0 bases, leaving 6 bases of the junction without a gene match. The CDR3, cysteine through phenylalanine, is 17 amino acids long. The CDR3 DNA has 51 bases and is translated from base 1. This sample was taken from a study of blood T cell repertoires in COVID-19 (dated by TCRdb to the early 2020s). About the study as a whole: Samples from collaborators originated in the United States, Italy and Spain and spanned both the acute and convalescent phases of COVID-19. The prospective study material was composed of cDNA or gDNA derived from T cells, B-cell-depleted T cells, or PBMCs. Deeply sampled blood TCRbeta repertoires from subjects exposed to, actively infected with, or recovered from COVID-19 were included in the dataset. The repertoires were released in a freely available public database meant as a resource for research on the immune response to SARS-CoV-2. The samples were drawn from two sources: the first 160 participants of the ongoing ImmuneRACE study, and over 950 subjects contributed by 6 global collaborators. The sample metadata nearly always contained a de-identified subject ID, COVID-19 status, age in years and sex. HLA class I and class II types, where available, came from metadata supplied by the sample provider rather than from assay-based typing. The research as a whole found: The amount of clinical and demographic metadata varied by source and participant and was provided uncurated.

Enrolling through a virtual design, the prospective study's participants ranged in age from about 18 to 89 years and lived across roughly 23 United States geographic areas. In the prospective study, participants were assigned to cohorts based on the clinical history participants reported in a screening survey and a study questionnaire. ImmuneRACE Cohort 3 recovered participants were defined by two consecutive negative NP/OP PCR tests, healthcare professional clearance, or symptom resolution. In the prospective study, mobile phlebotomists collected whole blood, serum and a nasopharyngeal or oropharyngeal swab from each participant. Prospective study participants could optionally give additional blood draws and questionnaires over an approximately 2-month period. Before DNA extraction, prospective study blood samples were shipped either frozen or at room temperature. TCRbeta CDR3 regions were amplified from genomic DNA using the immunoSEQ Assay, a bias-controlled multiplex PCR. Under the source paper's analysis protocol: The number of nucleated cells in each sample was estimated from the amplification of reference gene primers within the assay. To quantify the absolute abundance of each unique TCRbeta CDR3 rearrangement, sequence reads were collapsed and filtered. Productive Simpson clonality was computed per sample as the square root of Simpson's diversity index over productive rearrangements. Entries here come from immuneACCESS through TCRdb and include only in-frame sequences with V and J called. Some clones fail to appear in such tables; in the studies checked, an unresolved V gene covers under half of the shortfall, and the cause of the remainder is unknown. V, J and clone size derive from that table, while D and trimming were established from the DNA sequence. The sample contains fewer than 200,000 clones, about 78% of them found a single time. The ten largest make up roughly a sixth of the sample.

The rearrangement combines TRBV3-1 (or the pseudogene TRBV3-2) with TRBJ1-2; 9 bases in the middle match TRBD1. This TCR came from a woman aged 45-65 years who had recovered from COVID-19. The sample taken for sequencing was PBMCs or T cells enriched from blood (not recorded which). The nucleotide sequence reads TGTGCCAGCAGCCAAGTGGGGACAGGGCCCTCTAACTATGGCTACACCTTC. Its translation is CASSQVGTGPSNYGYTF.